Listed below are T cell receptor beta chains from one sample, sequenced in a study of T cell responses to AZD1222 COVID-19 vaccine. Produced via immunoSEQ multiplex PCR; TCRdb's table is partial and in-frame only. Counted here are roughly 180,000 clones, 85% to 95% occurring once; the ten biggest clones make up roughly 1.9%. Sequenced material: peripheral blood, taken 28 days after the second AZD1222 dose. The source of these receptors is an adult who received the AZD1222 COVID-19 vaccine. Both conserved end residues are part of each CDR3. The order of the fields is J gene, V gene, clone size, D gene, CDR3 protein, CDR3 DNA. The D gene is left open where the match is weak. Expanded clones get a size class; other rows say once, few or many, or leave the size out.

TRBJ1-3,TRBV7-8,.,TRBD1,CASSWTGLSGNTIYF,TGTGCCAGCAGCTGGACAGGCCTCTCTGGAAACACCATATATTTT
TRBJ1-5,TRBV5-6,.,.,CASSLERGTAQHF,TGTGCCAGCAGCTTGGAAAGGGGCACGGCCCAGCATTTT
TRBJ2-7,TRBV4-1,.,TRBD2,CASSPVGGNEQYF,TGCGCCAGCAGCCCCGTGGGAGGGAACGAGCAGTACTTC
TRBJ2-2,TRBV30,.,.,CAWDGTYANTGELFF,TGTGCCTGGGATGGGACATACGCGAACACCGGGGAGCTGTTTTTT
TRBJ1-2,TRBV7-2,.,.,CASSPGGWGVYGYTF,TGTGCCAGCAGCCCGGGTGGTTGGGGGGTGTATGGCTACACCTTC
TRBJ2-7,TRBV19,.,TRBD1,CASSIDGDRGEQYF,TGTGCCAGTAGTATAGATGGGGACAGGGGAGAGCAGTACTTC
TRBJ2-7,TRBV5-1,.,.,CASSGKARHEQYF,TGCGCCAGCAGCGGAAAAGCGCGCCACGAGCAGTACTTC
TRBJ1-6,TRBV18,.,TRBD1,CASSTGDSPLHF,TGTGCCAGCTCCACAGGGGATTCACCCCTCCACTTT
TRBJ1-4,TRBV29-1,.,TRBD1,CSASGQGPEKLFF,TGCAGCGCAAGCGGACAGGGGCCAGAAAAACTGTTTTTT
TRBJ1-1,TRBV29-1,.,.,CSVPNTEAFF,TGCAGCGTCCCCAACACTGAAGCTTTCTTT
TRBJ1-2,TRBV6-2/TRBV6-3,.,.,CASSYGGGYTF,TGTGCCAGCAGTTATGGCGGTGGCTACACCTTC
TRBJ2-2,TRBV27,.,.,CASSSITGELFF,TGTGCCAGCAGTAGCATAACCGGGGAGCTGTTTTTT
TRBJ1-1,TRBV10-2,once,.,CASSESSEAFF,TGCGCCAGCAGTGAGTCATCTGAAGCTTTCTTT
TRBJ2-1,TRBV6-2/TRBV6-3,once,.,CASSYRPPRNNEQFF,TGTGCCAGCAGTTACCGACCCCCTCGGAACAATGAGCAGTTCTTC
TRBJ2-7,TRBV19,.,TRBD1,CASSRGPTGLSYEQYF,TGTGCCAGTAGTAGAGGGCCGACAGGGTTGTCCTACGAGCAGTACTTC
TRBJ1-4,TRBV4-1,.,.,CASSQGGGSNEKLFF,TGCGCCAGCAGCCAAGGCGGGGGTTCTAATGAAAAACTGTTTTTT
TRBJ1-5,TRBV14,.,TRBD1,CASSQVVERGPRDSNQPQHF,TGTGCCAGCAGCCAAGTAGTAGAAAGGGGGCCCCGTGATAGCAATCAGCCCCAGCATTTT
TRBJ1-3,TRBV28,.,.,CASSLSGNTIYF,TGTGCCAGCAGTTTGTCTGGAAACACCATATATTTT
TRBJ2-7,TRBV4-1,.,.,CASSQVQGTPYEQYF,TGCGCCAGCAGCCAAGTGCAGGGGACCCCCTACGAGCAGTACTTC
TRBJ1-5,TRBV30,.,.,CAWSVSANDQPQHF,TGTGCCTGGAGTGTATCGGCCAATGATCAGCCCCAGCATTTT
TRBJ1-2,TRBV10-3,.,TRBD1,CATTGFGPNNGYTF,TGTGCCACGACAGGGTTTGGGCCAAATAATGGCTACACCTTC
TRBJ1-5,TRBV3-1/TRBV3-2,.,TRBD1,CASSQDQGQGDQPQHF,TGTGCCAGCAGCCAAGATCAAGGACAGGGAGATCAGCCCCAGCATTTT
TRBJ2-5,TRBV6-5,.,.,CASNLGETQYF,TGTGCCAGCAATTTGGGGGAGACCCAGTACTTC
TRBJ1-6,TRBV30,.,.,CAWSVRGKILSPLHF,TGTGCCTGGAGTGTACGGGGGAAAATACTATCACCCCTCCACTTT
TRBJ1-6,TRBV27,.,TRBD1,CASSPRGQGQTPLHF,TGTGCCAGCAGTCCCAGAGGACAGGGACAAACACCCCTCCACTTT
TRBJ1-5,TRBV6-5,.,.,CASSRREGQPQHF,TGTGCCAGCAGCCGACGTGAGGGTCAGCCCCAGCATTTT
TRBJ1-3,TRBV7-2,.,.,CASSLASGSGVGSGNTIYF,TGTGCCAGCAGCTTAGCTTCAGGCTCGGGGGTGGGCTCTGGAAACACCATATATTTT
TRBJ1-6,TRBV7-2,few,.,CASSPDRPTGNSPLHF,TGTGCCAGCAGCCCAGATAGACCGACGGGGAATTCACCCCTCCACTTT
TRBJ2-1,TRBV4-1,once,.,CASSQRGPYNEQFF,TGCGCCAGCAGCCAGCGGGGCCCGTACAATGAGCAGTTCTTC
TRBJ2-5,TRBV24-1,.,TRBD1,CATSFTTGGAETQYF,TGTGCCACCAGTTTCACGACAGGGGGCGCAGAGACCCAGTACTTC
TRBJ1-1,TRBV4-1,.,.,CASSQGPATEAFF,TGCGCCAGCAGCCAAGGGCCAGCCACTGAAGCTTTCTTT
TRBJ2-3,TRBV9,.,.,CASSVEGTGPDTQYF,TGTGCCAGCAGCGTAGAGGGGACGGGGCCAGATACGCAGTATTTT
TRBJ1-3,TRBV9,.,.,CASSVVGSPGNTIYF,TGTGCCAGCAGCGTAGTGGGGAGCCCTGGAAACACCATATATTTT
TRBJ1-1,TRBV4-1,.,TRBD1,CASSQYVAQQGHEAFF,TGCGCCAGCAGCCAATACGTCGCACAACAGGGGCATGAAGCTTTCTTT
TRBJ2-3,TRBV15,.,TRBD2,CATSRKTSGGSSTDTQYF,TGTGCCACCAGCAGGAAGACTAGCGGGGGGTCTAGCACAGATACGCAGTATTTT
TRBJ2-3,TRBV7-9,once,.,CASSPSKRAGGDTQYF,TGTGCCAGCAGCCCCTCCAAGCGTGCCGGAGGAGATACGCAGTATTTT
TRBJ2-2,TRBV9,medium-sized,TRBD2,CASSPRTSGGAVGTGELFF,TGTGCCAGCAGCCCAAGGACTAGCGGGGGGGCCGTAGGCACCGGGGAGCTGTTTTTT